Following are 29 T cell receptor beta chains from one sample sequenced in a study of PD-1 blockade in classical Hodgkin lymphoma. All trial patients relapsed after autologous stem cell transplantation. Repertoires were generated with immunoSEQ multiplex PCR, while TCRdb's copy carries only in-frame clones and drops some. This sample has 13,000 or so clones, with about 82% found just once. The sample here was peripheral blood mononuclear cells (PBMCs), taken at baseline. The receptor source for this set is a human donor with classical Hodgkin lymphoma.

The chain is built from TRBV10-3 and TRBJ2-7, with TRBD1 matching 7 bases. Trimming removed 11 bases from V and 3 bases from J; junction bases left unmatched: 7. There are 12 residues in the CDR3. The germline V gene has CDR1 ENHRY and CDR2 SYGVKD. The DNA for the CDR3 is TGTGCCGTCCAGGGGGATCACTACGAGCAGTACGTC. As protein: CAVQGDHYEQYV.

Only a few counts were recorded for this clone. The chain employs TRBV19 and TRBJ1-2; D not resolved. Germline V gene lookup returns CDR1 LNHDA and CDR2 SQIVND (reference sequence). The CDR3 runs to 13 residues. V was pared by 7 bases and J by 4 bases, with 13 bases between. The DNA for the CDR3 is TGTGCCAGTAAGAACAGACAATTCTATGGCTACACCTTC. This codes for CASKNRQFYGYTF.

This clone was seen a few times. This chain uses TRBV7-2 with TRBJ2-3; TRBD2 matches at 9 bases. With V trimmed by 5 bases and J by 6 bases, 9 bases remained unmatched. The CDR3 has 15 residues. Germline V gene data show CDR1 as SGHTA and CDR2 as FQGNSA. CDR3 coding DNA: TGTGCCAGCAGCCAGAGCGGGAGGAGGTGGGATACGCAGTATTTT. Protein sequence: CASSQSGRRWDTQYF. Looking up the rest from reference TRBV7-2 and TRBJ2-3 gives the full variable domain: GAGVSQSPSNKVTEKGKDVELRCDPISGHTALYWYRQSLGQGLEFLIYFQGNSAPDKSGLPSDRFSAERTGGSVSTLTIQRTQQEDSAVYLCASSQSGRRWDTQYFGPGTRLTVL.

The chain has TRBV5-1 and TRBJ1-2; D remains unclear. Germline loops: CDR1 SGHRS, CDR2 YFSETQ. The CDR3 is made up of 13 amino acids. The V and J ends lost 0 bases and 8 bases respectively, with 11 bases between them. CDR3 protein: CASSLDSRSGYTF. Written as DNA, the CDR3 is TGCGCCAGCAGCTTGGACAGTCGAAGCGGCTACACCTTC.

The rearrangement uses TRBV27 and TRBJ2-2; D is perhaps TRBD1 (6 bases). The CDR3 covers 15 residues. V dropped 8 bases and J dropped 2 bases, with 15 bases sitting between them. The germline gives CDR1 MNHEY, CDR2 SMNVEV (reference sequence). The CDR3 coding sequence is TGTGCCAGCGGGGGCCTGACAGATAACACCGGGGAGCTGTTTTTT. Amino acids: CASGGLTDNTGELFF.

The V call is TRBV7-6, the J call TRBJ2-2; D remains ambiguous. The CDR3 runs 15 residues. V was shortened by 1 base and J by 0 bases, with 6 bases between the two germline ends. Germline lookup yields CDR1 SGHVS and CDR2 FNYEAQ. DNA of the CDR3: TGTGCCAGCAGCTTAGTGCTACCGAACACCGGGGAGCTGTTTTTT. Translating it yields CASSLVLPNTGELFF.

The V gene is TRBV4-1, the J gene TRBJ2-7; 8 nucleotides line up with TRBD2. Germline V gene data show CDR1 as MGHRA and CDR2 as YSYEKL. Trimming at V came to 0 bases and at J to 4 bases, leaving 8 bases not matched to a gene. This CDR3 region has 16 residues. The CDR3 sequence: CASSQDRGGSGYEQYF. CDR3 nucleotide sequence: TGCGCCAGCAGCCAAGATCGGGGGGGTAGCGGATACGAGCAGTACTTC.

J is TRBJ2-5 and V is TRBV2, with 10 positions matching TRBD2. Germline CDR1 is SNHLY and CDR2 is FYNNEI. CDR3 length: 16 amino acids. The ends lost 6 bases at V and 5 bases at J; junction bases unmatched: 12. The CDR3 spells CASRGGLATYGETQYF. The CDR3 nucleotides read TGTGCCAGCAGGGGGGGACTAGCGACCTATGGGGAGACCCAGTACTTC.

This clone was seen a single time. The chain joins TRBV4-3 to TRBJ2-7; no clear D. Germline V CDR1 and CDR2: LGHNA, YSLEER. CDR3 length: 17 residues. Trimming shortened V by 1 base and J by 3 bases, and 19 bases separated the two germline ends. The DNA for the CDR3 is TGCGCCAGCAGCCAAGGGTGGGGTCCTTTGGTGGTCTACGAGCAGTACTTC. Residues: CASSQGWGPLVVYEQYF.

V gene TRBV10-3 combines with J gene TRBJ2-7; D gene ambiguous. Germline CDR1 ENHRY, CDR2 SYGVKD. There are 12 residues in the CDR3. V gave up 8 bases and J gave up 0 bases, with 8 bases separating them. The CDR3, as DNA: TGTGCCATCGCGGATAACTCCTACGAGCAGTACTTC. Translation: CAIADNSYEQYF.

V gene TRBV9 combines with J gene TRBJ2-1, with 7 bases matching TRBD1. Germline CDR1 reads SGDLS; CDR2 reads YYNGEE. The CDR3 totals 15 residues. Trimming cost V 6 bases and J 0 bases; bases outside gene matches: 6. This chain's CDR3 is CASTGGRYSYNEQFF. CDR3 nucleotide sequence: TGTGCCAGCACAGGGGGAAGGTACTCCTACAATGAGCAGTTCTTC.

The gene calls are TRBV7-9 and TRBJ2-7; D is unclear. Deletions cut 1 base from V and 5 bases from J, with 6 bases between. The CDR3 totals 12 residues. The germline V gene has CDR1 SEHNR and CDR2 FQNEAQ (reference sequence). CDR3 sequence (DNA): TGTGCCAGCAGCTTAGACCTCCACGAGCAGTACTTC. Its protein product is CASSLDLHEQYF.

The gene calls are TRBV29-1 and TRBJ1-2, with D possibly TRBD1 on 5 matching bases. V gave up 4 bases and J gave up 0 bases, with 9 bases separating them. Looked up from germline, CDR1 is SQVTM and CDR2 is ANQGSEA. The CDR3 consists of 13 residues. The CDR3 DNA reads as TGCAGCGTTGGCGGGGGACCTAACTATGGCTACACCTTC. Translating it yields CSVGGGPNYGYTF.

This clone ranks as medium-sized. This chain connects TRBV11-2 to TRBJ2-3, with D maybe TRBD2 (6 bases). Trimming cost V 4 bases and J 2 bases, with 10 bases left between them. Germline CDR1 is SGHAT and CDR2 is FQNNGV. CDR3 length equals 14 residues. CDR3 bases: TGTGCCAGCAGCTGGGAGGCTTTCACAGATACGCAGTATTTT. It is translated as CASSWEAFTDTQYF.

This clone is a singleton in its sample. The chain uses TRBV12-5 and TRBJ2-7, with TRBD2 matching over 10 bases. V lost 9 bases and J lost 4; bases outside the gene matches: 3. CDR3 length: 12 amino acids. Germline CDR1 and CDR2: LGHNT and FRNRAP. In DNA, the CDR3 is TGTGCTAGCGAAGCGGGAGGGTACGAGCAGTACTTC. Amino acid sequence: CASEAGGYEQYF.

The chain employs TRBV2 and TRBJ1-2; D unclear. This CDR3 contains 13 residues. CDR1 and CDR2 (germline): SNHLY, FYNNEI. Trimming removed 6 bases from V and 9 bases from J, with 17 bases in between. The CDR3 protein is CASRDDSWVRYTF. The CDR3 DNA follows: TGTGCCAGCAGGGATGATTCTTGGGTGCGCTACACCTTC.

As DNA, the CDR3 is TGTGCCAGCAGCTTGATCTCTAGCGTACTAGCGAGCTCCTACAATGAGCAGTTCTTC. It is translated as CASSLISSVLASSYNEQFF. The rearrangement links TRBV5-6 to TRBJ2-1; 7 bases match TRBD2. The CDR3 runs to 19 residues. Germline V gene lookup returns CDR1 SGHDT and CDR2 YYEEEE. V gave up 1 base and J gave up 0 bases; unmatched junction bases: 13.

J is TRBJ1-2 and V is TRBV6-5; D possibly corresponds to TRBD1 (6 bases). V lost 6 bases, J lost 2 bases, and 16 bases lay in between. The CDR3 is 15 residues long. Germline-derived CDR1 and CDR2 are MNHEY and SVGAGI. CDR3 in amino acids: CASSPGTRKNYGYTF. CDR3 nucleotide sequence: TGTGCCAGCAGCCCCGGGACACGTAAAAACTATGGCTACACCTTC.

This chain joins TRBV5-4 and TRBJ2-7; no firm D call. Germline CDR1 SGHNT, CDR2 YYREEE (reference sequence). V was clipped by 0 bases and J by 1 base, with 14 bases between them. The CDR3 runs to 16 residues. This chain's CDR3 is CASSLEFGLRSYEQYV. CDR3 coding DNA: TGTGCCAGCAGCTTGGAATTCGGCTTACGGTCCTACGAGCAGTACGTC.

The chain employs TRBV9 and TRBJ1-6; D ambiguous. The CDR3 is made up of 14 amino acids. V lost 0 bases, J lost 6 bases, and 7 bases lay in between. The germline V gene has CDR1 SGDLS and CDR2 YYNGEE. The CDR3 DNA is TGTGCCAGCAGCGTAGGGCCCCCTAATTCACCCCTCCACTTT. This sequence encodes CASSVGPPNSPLHF.

The chain links TRBV29-1 to TRBJ1-2; TRBD1 is a possible D gene (5 bases). CDR1 SQVTM and CDR2 ANQGSEA come from the germline V gene. V was clipped by 3 bases and J by 3 bases, with 11 bases between them. The CDR3 spans 13 residues. CDR3 nucleotide sequence: TGCAGCGTTGACCCAGGGTTTGACTATGGCTACACCTTC. Encoded protein: CSVDPGFDYGYTF.

V usage is TRBV6-4 and J usage is TRBJ2-3, with D unresolved. This CDR3 spans 14 amino acids. Trimming left V 1 base short and J 6 bases short, with 11 bases between. Per germline, CDR1 MRHNA and CDR2 SNTAGT. As DNA, the CDR3 is TGTGCCAGCAGTGACTTAGGCCCAGCGGATACGCAGTATTTT. The encoded protein is CASSDLGPADTQYF.

V gene TRBV6-1 combines with J gene TRBJ2-1; the match to TRBD2 covers 13 bases. CDR3 size: 16 residues. With 2 bases clipped from V and 9 bases from J, the junction kept 7 bases outside the gene matches. Germline CDR1 MNHNS, CDR2 SASEGT. CDR3 sequence reads: CASSERLAGGLAEQFF. The DNA of the CDR3 is TGTGCCAGCAGTGAAAGACTAGCGGGGGGATTGGCTGAGCAGTTCTTC.

V and J are TRBV2 and TRBJ1-2; the D is unclear. Germline CDR1 reads SNHLY; CDR2 reads FYNNEI. Trimming took 0 bases from V and 6 from J, leaving 14 bases between them. There are 15 residues in the CDR3. CDR3: CASSEAHFNSDGYTF. The DNA for the CDR3 is TGTGCCAGCAGTGAAGCCCATTTTAACTCGGATGGCTACACCTTC.

This chain links TRBV28 with TRBJ1-2; D remains ambiguous. Trimming left V 5 bases short and J 2 bases short, with 3 bases between. The germline CDR1 and CDR2 sequences are MDHEN and SYDVKM. The CDR3 is 11 residues long. DNA of the CDR3: TGTGCCAGCAGTCAAAACTATGGCTACACCTTC. Its translation: CASSQNYGYTF.

This clone is judged large. This rearrangement joins TRBV6-6 to TRBJ2-1, with 9 positions matching TRBD2. V was pared by 4 bases and J by 4 bases, with 2 bases of the junction left unmatched. This CDR3 is built from 14 residues. Germline V gene lookup returns CDR1 MNHNY and CDR2 SVGAGI (reference sequence). The chain's CDR3 is CASSSTSGYNEQFF. CDR3 DNA: TGTGCCAGCAGTTCGACTAGCGGTTACAATGAGCAGTTCTTC.

The chain joins TRBV27 to TRBJ2-5; tentatively, D is TRBD1 or TRBD2 (6 bases each). The CDR3 totals 14 residues. The germline V and J ends were trimmed by 1 base and 4 bases, with 10 bases remaining between them. Germline lookup yields CDR1 MNHEY and CDR2 SMNVEV (reference sequence). CDR3 coding DNA: TGTGCCAGCAGTTTATGGGGGGCGGGAGAGACCCAGTACTTC. It codes for CASSLWGAGETQYF.

The table lists this clone with a count of one. The chain carries TRBV25-1 and TRBJ2-3, with TRBD2 matching over 9 bases. From germline, CDR1 is MGHDK and CDR2 SYGVNS. The length of the CDR3 is 16 residues. V gave up 5 bases and J gave up 4 bases; unmatched junction bases: 10. CDR3 region: CASSTRGSGRSDTQYF. The DNA of the CDR3 is TGTGCCAGCAGTACCCGTGGTAGCGGGAGATCAGATACGCAGTATTTT.

This sequence joins TRBV5-1 and TRBJ1-1; D gene ambiguous. The CDR3 consists of 13 residues. V shed 0 bases and J shed 4 bases, with 7 bases lying between them. Per germline, CDR1 SGHRS and CDR2 YFSETQ. The CDR3, as DNA: TGCGCCAGCAGCTTGGTGTCAGCCACTGAAGCTTTCTTT. This translates into CASSLVSATEAFF. The full variable domain, in which reference TRBV5-1 and TRBJ1-1 provide the parts outside the CDR3, is KAGVTQTPRYLIKTRGQQVTLSCSPISGHRSVSWYQQTPGQGLQFLFEYFSETQRNKGNFPGRFSGRQFSNSRSEMNVSTLELGDSALYLCASSLVSATEAFFGQGTRLTVV.